This section outlines one T cell receptor (beta chain) sequence together with its context. With 4 bases clipped from V and 9 bases from J, the junction kept 6 bases outside the gene matches. CDR1 is LNHDA and CDR2 is SQIVND in the germline V gene (reference sequence). The CDR3 has 14 amino acids. Two rounds of multiplex PCR amplified TCR beta CDR3 from genomic DNA. Primers specific to each TRBV and TRBJ gene were used in first-round PCR. TCRdb reprocessed the multiplex PCR reads with MiXCR, giving one entry per CDR3 protein. The sample has 10,000 or so distinct CDR3 sequences; roughly 50% are singletons. The sample comes from a study of prognosis after radiotherapy for stage I lung cancer. Study in general: The study deemed all of its non-small cell lung cancer patients medically inoperable. Squamous cell carcinoma affected six to eight patients, adenocarcinoma eleven to twelve.

This sequence originates from a donor over 45 with non-small cell lung cancer. Sample: PBMCs, taken before or after stereotactic body radiation therapy (not recorded which). The chain joins TRBV19 to TRBJ2-2; TRBD1 aligns across 9 bases. The CDR3 sequence: CASSKGQGTWELFF. The CDR3 DNA reads TGTGCCAGTAGTAAGGGACAGGGTACCTGGGAGCTGTTTTTT.